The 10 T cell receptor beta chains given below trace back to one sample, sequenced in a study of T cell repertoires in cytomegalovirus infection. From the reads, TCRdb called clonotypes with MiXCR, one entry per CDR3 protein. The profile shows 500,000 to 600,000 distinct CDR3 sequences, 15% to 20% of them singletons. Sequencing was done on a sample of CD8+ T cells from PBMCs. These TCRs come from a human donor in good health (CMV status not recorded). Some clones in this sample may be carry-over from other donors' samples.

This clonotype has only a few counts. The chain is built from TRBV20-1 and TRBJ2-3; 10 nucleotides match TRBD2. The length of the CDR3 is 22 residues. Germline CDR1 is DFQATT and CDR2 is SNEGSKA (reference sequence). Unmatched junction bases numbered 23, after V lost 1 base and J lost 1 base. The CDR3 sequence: CSARAVFIGASGRALRTDTQYF. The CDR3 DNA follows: TGCAGTGCTAGAGCGGTATTCATTGGAGCCAGCGGGAGGGCCCTACGCACAGATACGCAGTATTTT.

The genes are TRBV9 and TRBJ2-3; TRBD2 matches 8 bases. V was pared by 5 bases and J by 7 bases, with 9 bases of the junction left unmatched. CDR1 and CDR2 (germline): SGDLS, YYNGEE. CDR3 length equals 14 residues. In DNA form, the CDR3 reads TGTGCCAGCAGAGCGGGGGAGTGGGAGAATACGCAGTATTTT. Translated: CASRAGEWENTQYF.

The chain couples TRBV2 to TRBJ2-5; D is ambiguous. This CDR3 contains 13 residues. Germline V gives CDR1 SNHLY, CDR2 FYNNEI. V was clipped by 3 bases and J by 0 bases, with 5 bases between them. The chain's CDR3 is CASSEVYQETQYF. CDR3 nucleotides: TGTGCCAGCAGTGAGGTGTACCAAGAGACCCAGTACTTC. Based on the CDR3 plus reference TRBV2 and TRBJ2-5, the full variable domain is EPEVTQTPSHQVTQMGQEVILRCVPISNHLYFYWYRQILGQKVEFLVSFYNNEISEKSEIFDDQFSVERPDGSNFTLKIRSTKLEDSAMYFCASSEVYQETQYFGPGTRLLVL.

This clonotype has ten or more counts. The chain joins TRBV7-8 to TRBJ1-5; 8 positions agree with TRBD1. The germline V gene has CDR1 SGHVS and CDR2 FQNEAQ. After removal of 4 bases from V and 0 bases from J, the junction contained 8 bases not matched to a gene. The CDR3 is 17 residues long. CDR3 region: CASSYQGAFGSNQPQHF. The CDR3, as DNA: TGTGCCAGCAGCTACCAGGGGGCTTTTGGTAGCAATCAGCCCCAGCATTTT.

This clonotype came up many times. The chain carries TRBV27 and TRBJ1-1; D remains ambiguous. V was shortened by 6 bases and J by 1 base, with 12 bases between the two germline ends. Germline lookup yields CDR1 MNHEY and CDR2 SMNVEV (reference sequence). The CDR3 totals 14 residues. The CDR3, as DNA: TGTGCCAGCAGCCTACGGGGAGGGAACACTGAAGCTTTCTTT. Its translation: CASSLRGGNTEAFF.

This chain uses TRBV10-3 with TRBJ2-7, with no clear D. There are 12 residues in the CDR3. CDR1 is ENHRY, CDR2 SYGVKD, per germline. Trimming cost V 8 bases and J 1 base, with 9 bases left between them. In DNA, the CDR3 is TGTGCCATCCTCGACGGTTCCTACGAGCAGTACTTC. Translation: CAILDGSYEQYF.

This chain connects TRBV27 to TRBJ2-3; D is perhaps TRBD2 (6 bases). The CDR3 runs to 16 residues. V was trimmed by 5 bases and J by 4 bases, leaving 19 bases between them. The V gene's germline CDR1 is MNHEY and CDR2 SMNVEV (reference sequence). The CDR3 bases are TGTGCCAGCAGTCCGGAGCCGGGACTTCTTGCAGATACGCAGTATTTT. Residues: CASSPEPGLLADTQYF.

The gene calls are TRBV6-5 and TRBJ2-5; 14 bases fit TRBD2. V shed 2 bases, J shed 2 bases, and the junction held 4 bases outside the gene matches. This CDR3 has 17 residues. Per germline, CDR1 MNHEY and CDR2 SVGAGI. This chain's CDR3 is CASSYVGLAGAQETQYF. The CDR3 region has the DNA TGTGCCAGCAGTTACGTGGGACTAGCGGGAGCTCAAGAGACCCAGTACTTC.

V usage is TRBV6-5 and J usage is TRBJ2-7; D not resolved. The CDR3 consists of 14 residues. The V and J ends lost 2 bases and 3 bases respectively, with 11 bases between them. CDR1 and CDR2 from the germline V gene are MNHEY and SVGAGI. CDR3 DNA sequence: TGTGCCAGCAGTTACGGGTTAGATCTCTACGAGCAGTACTTC. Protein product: CASSYGLDLYEQYF.

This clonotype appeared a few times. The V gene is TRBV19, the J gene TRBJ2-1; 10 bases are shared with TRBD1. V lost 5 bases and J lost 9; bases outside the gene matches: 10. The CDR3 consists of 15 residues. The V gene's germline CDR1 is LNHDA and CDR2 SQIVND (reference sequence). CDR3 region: CASSPRDRGFGEQFF. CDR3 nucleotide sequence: TGTGCCAGTAGTCCCCGGGACAGGGGTTTTGGTGAGCAGTTCTTC.